This T cell receptor (beta chain) is from a study of T cells after yellow fever vaccination (dated by TCRdb to the late 2010s). Background on the whole study: The SMART-Seq v4 Ultra Low Input RNA kit was used to prepare libraries from fractions with low cell numbers. To follow T-cell clones before and after both primary and booster YFV17D yellow fever vaccination, bulk TCR alpha and beta repertoires underwent longitudinal sequencing. The cohort comprised two healthy male donors, one aged 18 to 29 and one aged 30 to 40 years. Blood was drawn at multiple timepoints before and after primary and secondary immunization, with bulk PBMC replicates and cell subsets isolated.

The treatment or condition label of this sample denotes: live attenuated yellow fever vaccine strain. At each blood-draw timepoint, two biological replicates of bulk PBMCs were collected. A standard Ficoll-Paque protocol was used to isolate PBMCs from peripheral blood. TriZol was used to extract RNA from bulk PBMCs, CD4 and CD8 fractions, and dextramer-positive and dextramer-negative fractions. For this chain, trimming is 3 bases at the V end and 7 bases at the J end, and the number of junction bases without a gene match is 5. From the cysteine through the phenylalanine, the CDR3 covers 12 amino acids. Only the CDR3 portion is preserved as DNA: 36 bases, with reading frame beginning at the first base. According to the germline V gene (reference sequence), CDR1 reads DFQATT and CDR2 reads SNEGSKA. This clonotype turned up a few times. Its binding antigen is unknown. Qualities for individual bases were not recorded, and no much larger clone is one base off.

Findings and caveats that apply to the study as a whole: Most clones expanded after primary vaccination (almost 97% of CD4 and 88% of CD8) were re-detected after the booster, suggesting that broad memory maintenance occurred. A small fraction of clonotypes showed up in both the CD4 and CD8 compartments, probably as a result of convergent recombination. FACS-sorted repertoires could contain abundant contaminating clonotypes from the bulk population, so computational filtering was required. Compared with the primary T-cell response, the secondary T-cell response was faster but weaker, reaching its peak on day 5 rather than on day 15. Because the study included only a couple of donors, the extent to which the findings can be generalized is limited.

TCR cDNA was synthesized by 5'RACE template switching, which introduced a universal primer site and unique molecular identifiers. Priming for cDNA synthesis came from both the TCR alpha and TCR beta constant segments. Library amplification involved two PCR steps, and the second step added sample barcodes and sequencing adapters. Sequencing of libraries was performed on Illumina HiSeq 2500 (2x100 bp) or NovaSeq (2x150 bp). Processing in the source paper ran as follows. MIGEC was used to demultiplex reads and collapse the reads into UMI consensus sequences, and MiXCR was used for V(D)J alignment. Using edgeR on replicate PBMC samples, clonotypes were called vaccine-responding if FDR was below 0.01 and the log2 fold change was above 5 up to day 15. Each bulk clonotype was labeled CD4 or CD8 based on which sequenced repertoire, CD4 or CD8, contained the clonotype at higher abundance. TCRdb reran the public reads through fastp at Q25 and MiXCR, keeping productive beta chains. Every entry covers one CDR3 protein and lists the most common genes and DNA from its rows. The V and J calls shown here were made by TCRdb, not taken from the authors' results. The sample table lists 620,000 or so distinct CDR3 sequences, about 12% of them with a count of one. Clones ranked in the top ten supply about 15% of the sample.

The chain couples TRBV20-1 to TRBJ1-2, with 7 bases matching TRBD1. The sequencing used PBMCs, collected on the day of the yellow fever booster vaccination. This receptor was taken from a man aged 30 to 39 who received the YFV17D yellow fever vaccine. The bases read TGCAGTGCTAGTCGCACAGGGGTTGGCTACACCTTC. This gives the protein CSASRTGVGYTF.